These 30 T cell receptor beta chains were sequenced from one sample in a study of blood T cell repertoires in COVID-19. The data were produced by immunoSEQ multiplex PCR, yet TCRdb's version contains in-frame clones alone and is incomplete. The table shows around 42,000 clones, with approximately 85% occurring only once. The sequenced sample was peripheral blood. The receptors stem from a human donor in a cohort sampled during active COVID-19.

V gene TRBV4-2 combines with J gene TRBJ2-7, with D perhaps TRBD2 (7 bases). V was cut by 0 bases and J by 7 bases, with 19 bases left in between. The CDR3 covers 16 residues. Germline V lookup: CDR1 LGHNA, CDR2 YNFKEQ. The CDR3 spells CASSQDRVGGLGEQYF. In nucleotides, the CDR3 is TGTGCCAGCAGCCAAGATAGGGTCGGGGGGCTCGGAGAGCAGTACTTC.

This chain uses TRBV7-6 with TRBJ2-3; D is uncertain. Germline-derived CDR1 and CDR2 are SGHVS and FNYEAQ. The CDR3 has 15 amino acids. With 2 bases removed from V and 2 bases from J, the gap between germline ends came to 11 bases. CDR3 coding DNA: TGTGCCAGCAGCTTATTGGCGGATTACACAGATACGCAGTATTTT. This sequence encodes CASSLLADYTDTQYF.

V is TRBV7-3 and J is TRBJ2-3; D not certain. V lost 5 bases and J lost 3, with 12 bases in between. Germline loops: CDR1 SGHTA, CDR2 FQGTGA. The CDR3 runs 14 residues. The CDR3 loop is CASSPSIGTDTQYF. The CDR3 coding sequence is TGTGCCAGCAGCCCCAGTATTGGTACAGATACGCAGTATTTT.

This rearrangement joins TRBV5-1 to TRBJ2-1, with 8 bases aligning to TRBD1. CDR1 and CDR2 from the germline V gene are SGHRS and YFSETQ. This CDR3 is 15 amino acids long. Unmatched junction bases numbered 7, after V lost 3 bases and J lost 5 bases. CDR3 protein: CASSYQGASDNEQFF. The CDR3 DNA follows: TGCGCCAGCAGCTATCAGGGGGCGTCTGACAATGAGCAGTTCTTC. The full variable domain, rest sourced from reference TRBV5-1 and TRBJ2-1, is KAGVTQTPRYLIKTRGQQVTLSCSPISGHRSVSWYQQTPGQGLQFLFEYFSETQRNKGNFPGRFSGRQFSNSRSEMNVSTLELGDSALYLCASSYQGASDNEQFFGPGTRLTVL.

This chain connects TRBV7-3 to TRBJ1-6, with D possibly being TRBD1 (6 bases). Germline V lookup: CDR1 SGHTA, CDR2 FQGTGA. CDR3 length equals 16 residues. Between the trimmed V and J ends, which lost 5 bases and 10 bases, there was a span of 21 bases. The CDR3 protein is CASSPHQRGSGSPLHF. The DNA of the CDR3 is TGTGCCAGCAGCCCCCACCAGAGGGGGTCAGGGTCACCCCTCCACTTT.

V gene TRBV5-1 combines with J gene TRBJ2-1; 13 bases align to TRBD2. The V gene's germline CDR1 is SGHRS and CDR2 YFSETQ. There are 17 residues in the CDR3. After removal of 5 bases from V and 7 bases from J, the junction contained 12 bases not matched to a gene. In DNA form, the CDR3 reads TGCGCCAGCAGAACCCAACTAGCGGGGGGGGTCTTAAATGAGCAGTTCTTC. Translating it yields CASRTQLAGGVLNEQFF. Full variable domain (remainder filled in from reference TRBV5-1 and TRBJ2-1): KAGVTQTPRYLIKTRGQQVTLSCSPISGHRSVSWYQQTPGQGLQFLFEYFSETQRNKGNFPGRFSGRQFSNSRSEMNVSTLELGDSALYLCASRTQLAGGVLNEQFFGPGTRLTVL.

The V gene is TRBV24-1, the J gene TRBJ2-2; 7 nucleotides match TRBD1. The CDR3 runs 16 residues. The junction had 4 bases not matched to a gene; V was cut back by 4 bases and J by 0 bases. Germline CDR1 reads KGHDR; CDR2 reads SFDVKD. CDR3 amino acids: CATSETGTANTGELFF. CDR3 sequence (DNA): TGTGCCACCAGTGAAACCGGGACAGCGAACACCGGGGAGCTGTTTTTT.

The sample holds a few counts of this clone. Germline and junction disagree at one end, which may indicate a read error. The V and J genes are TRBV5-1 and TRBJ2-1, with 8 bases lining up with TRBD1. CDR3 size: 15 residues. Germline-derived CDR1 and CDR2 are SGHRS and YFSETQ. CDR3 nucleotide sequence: TGCGCCAGCAGTTTGGGGACAGGCCTAGACAATGAGCAGTTCTTC. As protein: CASSLGTGLDNEQFF.

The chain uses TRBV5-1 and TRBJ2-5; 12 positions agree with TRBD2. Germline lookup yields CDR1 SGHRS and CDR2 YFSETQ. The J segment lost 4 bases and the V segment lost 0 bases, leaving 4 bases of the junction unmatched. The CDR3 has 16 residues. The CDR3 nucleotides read TGCGCCAGCAGCTTGGGGACTAGCGGGGATCTAGAGACCCAGTACTTC. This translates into CASSLGTSGDLETQYF.

The CDR3 here is CASSLRGGPPDTQYF. The CDR3 nucleotides are TGTGCCAGCAGCTTAAGGGGGGGGCCCCCAGATACGCAGTATTTT. The rearrangement uses TRBV11-3 and TRBJ2-3, with a weak D call TRBD2 (7 bases). This CDR3 region has 15 residues. V shed 2 bases and J shed 4 bases, with 13 bases lying between them. From germline, CDR1 is SGHNT and CDR2 YENEEA. Together with reference TRBV11-3 and TRBJ2-3, the CDR3 gives the full variable domain: EAGVVQSPRYKIIEKKQPVAFWCNPISGHNTLYWYLQNLGQGPELLIRYENEEAVDDSQLPKDRFSAERLKGVDSTLKIQPAELGDSAVYLCASSLRGGPPDTQYFGPGTRLTVL.

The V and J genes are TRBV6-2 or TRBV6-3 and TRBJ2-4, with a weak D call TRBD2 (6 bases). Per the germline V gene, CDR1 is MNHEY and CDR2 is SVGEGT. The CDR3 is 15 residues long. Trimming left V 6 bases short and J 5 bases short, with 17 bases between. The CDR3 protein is CASSPGGSGQNIQYF. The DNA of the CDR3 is TGTGCCAGCAGCCCTGGAGGGTCCGGGCAAAACATTCAGTACTTC.

The CDR3 loop reads CASSQVPTGNPYEQYF. The DNA of the CDR3 is TGTGCCAGCAGCCAAGTCCCTACGGGGAACCCCTACGAGCAGTACTTC. V usage is TRBV3-1 (or the pseudogene TRBV3-2) and J usage is TRBJ2-7, with D possibly TRBD2 on 5 matching bases. From germline, CDR1 is LGHDT and CDR2 YNNKEL (reference sequence). Trimming removed 1 base at V and 2 bases at J, with 15 bases between. This CDR3 has 16 amino acids.

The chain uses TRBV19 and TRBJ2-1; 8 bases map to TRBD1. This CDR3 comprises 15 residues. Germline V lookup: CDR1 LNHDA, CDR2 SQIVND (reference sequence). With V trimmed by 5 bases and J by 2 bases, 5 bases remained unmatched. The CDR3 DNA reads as TGTGCCAGTAGTGTCAGGACAGGGCCCTACAATGAGCAGTTCTTC. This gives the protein CASSVRTGPYNEQFF.

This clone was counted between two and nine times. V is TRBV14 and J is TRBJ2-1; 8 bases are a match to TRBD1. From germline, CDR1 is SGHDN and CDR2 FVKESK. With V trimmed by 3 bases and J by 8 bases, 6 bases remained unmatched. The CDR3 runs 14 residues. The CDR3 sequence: CASSQDRVFHEQFF. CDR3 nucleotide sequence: TGTGCCAGCAGCCAGGACAGGGTTTTCCATGAGCAGTTCTTC.

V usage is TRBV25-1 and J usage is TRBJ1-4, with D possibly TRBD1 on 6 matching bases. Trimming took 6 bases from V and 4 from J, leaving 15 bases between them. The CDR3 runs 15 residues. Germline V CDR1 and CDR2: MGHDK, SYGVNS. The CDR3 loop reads CASRPPGHLNEKLFF. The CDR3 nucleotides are TGTGCCAGCAGGCCACCGGGACATCTTAATGAAAAACTGTTTTTT.

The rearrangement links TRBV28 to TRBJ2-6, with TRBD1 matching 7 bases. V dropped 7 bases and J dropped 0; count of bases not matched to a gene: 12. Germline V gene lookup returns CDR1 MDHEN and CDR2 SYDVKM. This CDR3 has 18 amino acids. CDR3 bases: TGTGCCAGCATCAGCTGGGACAGTGACAGCTCTGGGGCCAACGTCCTGACTTTC. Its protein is CASISWDSDSSGANVLTF.

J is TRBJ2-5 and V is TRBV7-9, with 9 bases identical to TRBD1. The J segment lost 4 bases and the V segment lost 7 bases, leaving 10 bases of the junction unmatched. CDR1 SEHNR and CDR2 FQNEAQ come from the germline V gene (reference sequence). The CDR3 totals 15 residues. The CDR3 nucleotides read TGTGCCAGCATCCTACAGGGGGCGCCTTCAGAGACCCAGTACTTC. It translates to CASILQGAPSETQYF.

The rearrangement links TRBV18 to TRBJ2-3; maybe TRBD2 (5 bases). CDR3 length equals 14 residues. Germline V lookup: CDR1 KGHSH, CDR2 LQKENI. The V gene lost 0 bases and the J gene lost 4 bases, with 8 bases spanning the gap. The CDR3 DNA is TGTGCCAGCTCACCACCGGGAGCCTCAGATACGCAGTATTTT. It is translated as CASSPPGASDTQYF.

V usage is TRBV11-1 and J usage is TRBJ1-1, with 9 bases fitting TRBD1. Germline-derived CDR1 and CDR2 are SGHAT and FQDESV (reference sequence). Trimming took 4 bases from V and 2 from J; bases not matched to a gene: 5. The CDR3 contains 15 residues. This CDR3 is CASSWTGARNTEAFF. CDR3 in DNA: TGTGCCAGCAGCTGGACAGGGGCGAGAAACACTGAAGCTTTCTTT. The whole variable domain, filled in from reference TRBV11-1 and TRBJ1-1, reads EAEVAQSPRYKITEKSQAVAFWCDPISGHATLYWYRQILGQGPELLVQFQDESVVDDSQLPKDRFSAERLKGVDSTLKIQPAELGDSAMYLCASSWTGARNTEAFFGQGTRLTVV.

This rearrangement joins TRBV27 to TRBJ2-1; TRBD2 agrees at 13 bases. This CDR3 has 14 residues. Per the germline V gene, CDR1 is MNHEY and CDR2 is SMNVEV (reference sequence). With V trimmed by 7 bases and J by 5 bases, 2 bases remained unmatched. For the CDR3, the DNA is TGTGCCAGCATGGGGACTAGCGGGAACAATGAGCAGTTCTTC. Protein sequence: CASMGTSGNNEQFF.

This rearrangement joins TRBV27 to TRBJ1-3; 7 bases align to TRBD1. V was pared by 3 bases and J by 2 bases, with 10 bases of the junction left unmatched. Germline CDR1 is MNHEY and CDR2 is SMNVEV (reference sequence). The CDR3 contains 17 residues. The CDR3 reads CASSLRPPGQAGNTIYF. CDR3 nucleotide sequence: TGTGCCAGCAGTTTGCGTCCACCTGGACAGGCTGGAAACACCATATATTTT.

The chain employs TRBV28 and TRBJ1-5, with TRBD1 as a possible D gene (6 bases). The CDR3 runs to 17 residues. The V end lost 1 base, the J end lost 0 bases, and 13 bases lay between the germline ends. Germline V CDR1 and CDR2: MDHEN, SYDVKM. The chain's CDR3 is CASSLFLGQSSNQPQHF. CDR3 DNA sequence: TGTGCCAGCAGTTTATTCCTCGGACAGAGTAGCAATCAGCCCCAGCATTTT.

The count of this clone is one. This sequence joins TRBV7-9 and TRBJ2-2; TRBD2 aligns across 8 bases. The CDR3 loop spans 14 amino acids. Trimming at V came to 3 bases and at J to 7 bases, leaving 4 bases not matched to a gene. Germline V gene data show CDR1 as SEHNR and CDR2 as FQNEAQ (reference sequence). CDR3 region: CASSFSGAGGELFF. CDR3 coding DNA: TGTGCCAGCAGCTTTAGCGGGGCCGGCGGGGAGCTGTTTTTT. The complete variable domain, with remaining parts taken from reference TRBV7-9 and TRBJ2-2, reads DTGVSQNPRHKITKRGQNVTFRCDPISEHNRLYWYRQTLGQGPEFLTYFQNEAQLEKSRLLSDRFSAERPKGSFSTLEIQRTEQGDSAMYLCASSFSGAGGELFFGEGSRLTVL.

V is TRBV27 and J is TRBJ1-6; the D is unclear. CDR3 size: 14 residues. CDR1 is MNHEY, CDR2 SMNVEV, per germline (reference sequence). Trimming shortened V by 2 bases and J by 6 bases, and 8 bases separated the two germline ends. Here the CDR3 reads CASSLRGSNSPLHF. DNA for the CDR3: TGTGCCAGCAGTTTACGAGGTTCTAATTCACCCCTCCACTTT.

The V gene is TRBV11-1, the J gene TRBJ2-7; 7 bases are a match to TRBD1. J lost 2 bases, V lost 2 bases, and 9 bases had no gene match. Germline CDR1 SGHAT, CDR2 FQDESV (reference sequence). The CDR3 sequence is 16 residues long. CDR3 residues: CASSLTDRIRTYEQYF. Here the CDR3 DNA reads TGTGCCAGCAGCTTAACGGACAGGATCAGGACCTACGAGCAGTACTTC.

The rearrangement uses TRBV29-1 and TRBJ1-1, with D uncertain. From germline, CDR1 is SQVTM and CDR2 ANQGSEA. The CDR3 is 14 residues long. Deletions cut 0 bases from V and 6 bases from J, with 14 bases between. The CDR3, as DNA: TGCAGCGTTGAAGATCCTCAGCGCGGGGCTGAAGCTTTCTTT. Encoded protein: CSVEDPQRGAEAFF.

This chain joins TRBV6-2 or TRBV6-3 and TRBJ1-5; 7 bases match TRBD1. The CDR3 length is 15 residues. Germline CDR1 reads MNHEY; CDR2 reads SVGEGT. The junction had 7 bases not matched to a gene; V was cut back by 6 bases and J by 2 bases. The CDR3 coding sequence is TGTGCCAGCAGCCGCCCCGGACAGGGCAATCAGCCCCAGCATTTT. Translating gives CASSRPGQGNQPQHF.

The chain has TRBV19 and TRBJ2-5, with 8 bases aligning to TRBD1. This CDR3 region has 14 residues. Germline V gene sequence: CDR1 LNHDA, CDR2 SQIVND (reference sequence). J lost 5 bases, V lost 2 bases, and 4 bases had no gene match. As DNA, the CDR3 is TGTGCCAGTAGTATACAGGGGGCGACGGAGACCCAGTACTTC. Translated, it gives CASSIQGATETQYF.

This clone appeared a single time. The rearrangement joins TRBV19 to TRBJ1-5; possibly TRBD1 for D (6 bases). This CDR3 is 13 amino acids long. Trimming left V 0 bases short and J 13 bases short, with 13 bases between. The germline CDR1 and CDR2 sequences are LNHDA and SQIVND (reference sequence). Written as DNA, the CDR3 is TGTGCCAGTAGTATAGACCAGGGGTCCCCTCAGCATTTT. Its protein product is CASSIDQGSPQHF.

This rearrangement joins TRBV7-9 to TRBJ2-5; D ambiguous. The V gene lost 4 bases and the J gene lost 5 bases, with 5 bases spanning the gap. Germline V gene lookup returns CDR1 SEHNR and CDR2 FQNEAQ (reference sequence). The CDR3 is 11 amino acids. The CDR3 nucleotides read TGTGCCAGCAGCTCCAGGGAGACCCAGTACTTC. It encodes CASSSRETQYF.